This entry concerns a single TCR beta chain. Antigen specificity is unknown. Only in-frame clones appear in the TCRdb table, and some are missing; sequencing was by immunoSEQ multiplex PCR. The sample records 55,000 to 75,000 clones, approximately 86% being singletons. These data are taken from a study of OX40 agonist ivuxolimab in advanced cancers. Study-wide results and limits: Expanded clones were, on average, more numerous in CD8+ T cells than in CD4+. At 0.1 to 3.0 mg/kg, clonal expansion of CD4+ and CD8+ blood T cells had occurred by week 6.

Prior autoimmune disease or systemic immunosuppression barred patients. In germline, CDR1 is ENHRY, CDR2 SYGVKD. V was pared by 6 bases and J by 6 bases, with 11 bases between. The CDR3 totals 12 residues. The receptor's source is an adult with an advanced solid tumor such as melanoma, head and neck, liver or kidney cancer. This material consisted of CD4+ or CD8+ T cells sorted from blood, taken in a trial of the OX40 agonist ivuxolimab. The chain links TRBV10-3 to TRBJ1-1; no clear D. DNA of the CDR3: TGTGCCATCAGCCCCGACCCCTCTGAAGCTTTCTTT. Encoded protein: CAISPDPSEAFF.